The 24 T cell receptor beta chains presented below share a single source sample, sequenced in a study of T cell responses to AZD1222 COVID-19 vaccine. The table came from immunoSEQ multiplex PCR; TCRdb's copy has only in-frame clones and leaves some out. The table has around 100,000 clones, around 87% seen once. The input for sequencing was peripheral blood, taken on day 0 of AZD1222 vaccination. The receptor source for this set is an adult in good health.

This clone occurred once. This rearrangement joins TRBV29-1 to TRBJ2-1; 12 positions match TRBD2. This CDR3 is built from 12 residues. J gave up 7 bases and V 8 bases, and 3 bases lay outside the gene matches. The germline V gene encodes CDR1 SQVTM and CDR2 ANQGSEA. The CDR3 DNA is TGCAGCTTCGGACTAGCGGGGAATGAGCAGTTCTTC. Translating it yields CSFGLAGNEQFF.

The rearrangement uses TRBV3-1 (or the pseudogene TRBV3-2) and TRBJ1-2, with unresolved D. The CDR3 is 14 residues long. The germline V gene has CDR1 LGHDT and CDR2 YNNKEL (reference sequence). V was pared by 5 bases and J by 4 bases, with 14 bases between. CDR3: CASSAPGRIYGYTF. For the CDR3, the DNA is TGTGCCAGCAGCGCCCCTGGACGGATCTATGGCTACACCTTC.

The V gene is TRBV5-1, the J gene TRBJ1-1; D is ambiguous. CDR1 and CDR2 (germline): SGHRS, YFSETQ. Trimming took 0 bases from V and 3 from J, leaving 9 bases between them. The CDR3 totals 14 residues. The CDR3 region has the DNA TGCGCCAGCAGCTTGGCTGATAGTCACACTGAAGCTTTCTTT. This encodes CASSLADSHTEAFF. Using reference TRBV5-1 and TRBJ1-1 for the parts outside the CDR3, the full variable domain is KAGVTQTPRYLIKTRGQQVTLSCSPISGHRSVSWYQQTPGQGLQFLFEYFSETQRNKGNFPGRFSGRQFSNSRSEMNVSTLELGDSALYLCASSLADSHTEAFFGQGTRLTVV.

The rearrangement links TRBV5-1 to TRBJ2-2, with TRBD1 as a possible D gene (5 bases). Germline assignment: CDR1 SGHRS and CDR2 YFSETQ. With 1 base removed from V and 3 bases from J, the gap between germline ends came to 7 bases. The CDR3 length is 14 residues. In DNA form, the CDR3 reads TGCGCCAGCAGCTTGCAGGGCGACACCGGGGAGCTGTTTTTT. This translates into CASSLQGDTGELFF.

The rearrangement joins TRBV2 to TRBJ1-2; no firm D call. CDR3 length equals 13 residues. The germline gives CDR1 SNHLY, CDR2 FYNNEI. The ends were cut back, 7 bases at V and 6 bases at J, with 15 bases in the middle. The CDR3 nucleotides read TGTGCCAGCACACCGGCGGGATTCAATGGCTACACCTTC. Translated: CASTPAGFNGYTF.

To note about this clone: One end of the junction fails to match germline, which may point to a read error. The chain employs TRBV7-7 and TRBJ2-2; D uncertain. The CDR3 is made up of 14 amino acids. In germline, CDR1 is SSHAT, CDR2 FNYEAQ (reference sequence). CDR3 amino acids: CASSPLTDAGELFF. CDR3 in DNA: TGTGCTAGCAGCCCGTTGACTGATGCCGGGGAGCTGTTTTTT.

This sequence joins TRBV5-1 and TRBJ1-4, with D possibly TRBD1 on 5 matching bases. The CDR3 length is 13 residues. With 0 bases removed from V and 8 bases from J, the gap between germline ends came to 8 bases. Germline V gene lookup returns CDR1 SGHRS and CDR2 YFSETQ. CDR3 coding DNA: TGCGCCAGCAGCTTGGGACAGTTCGAAAAACTGTTTTTT. Translated: CASSLGQFEKLFF.

This clone came up a few times. The chain couples TRBV30 to TRBJ2-7, with no clear D. Germline V gives CDR1 GTSNPN, CDR2 SVGIG (reference sequence). V gave up 1 base and J gave up 3 bases, with 13 bases separating them. This CDR3 comprises 14 residues. The CDR3 nucleotides read TGTGCCTGGAGTGACGCCGCCGACGGCTACGAGCAGTACTTC. Translating it yields CAWSDAADGYEQYF.

This clone was recorded once. The chain combines TRBV4-3 with TRBJ2-1, with D uncertain. V lost 4 bases to trimming and J lost 5 bases, with 21 bases between them. Germline CDR1 and CDR2: LGHNA and YSLEER. This CDR3 spans 17 amino acids. The CDR3 DNA reads TGCGCCAGCAGCCGAAGGCCGTCGGAGACGAAAAACAATGAGCAGTTCTTC. Encoded protein: CASSRRPSETKNNEQFF.

J is TRBJ2-1 and V is TRBV4-2; perhaps TRBD2 as D (5 bases). Trimming shortened V by 2 bases and J by 1 base, and 12 bases separated the two germline ends. CDR3 size: 16 residues. Germline lookup yields CDR1 LGHNA and CDR2 YNFKEQ. The CDR3 here is CASSQQAVLSYNEQFF. In nucleotides, the CDR3 is TGTGCCAGCAGCCAACAAGCGGTTTTGTCCTACAATGAGCAGTTCTTC.

V gene TRBV7-3 combines with J gene TRBJ2-1; D assignment may be TRBD1 or TRBD2 (5 bases each). The V end lost 5 bases, the J end lost 6 bases, and 17 bases lay between the germline ends. The CDR3 length is 15 residues. Germline CDR1 is SGHTA and CDR2 is FQGTGA. CDR3 protein: CASSPRVGGGNEQFF. CDR3 in DNA: TGTGCCAGCAGCCCTCGGGTAGGTGGGGGCAATGAGCAGTTCTTC. Filled out from reference TRBV7-3 and TRBJ2-1, the complete variable domain reads GAGVSQTPSNKVTEKGKYVELRCDPISGHTALYWYRQSLGQGPEFLIYFQGTGAADDSGLPNDRFFAVRPEGSVSTLKIQRTERGDSAVYLCASSPRVGGGNEQFFGPGTRLTVL.

The chain uses TRBV5-1 and TRBJ1-3, with D hard to call. Germline V gene data show CDR1 as SGHRS and CDR2 as YFSETQ. The CDR3 totals 15 residues. V dropped 0 bases and J dropped 4 bases, with 11 bases sitting between them. Here the CDR3 reads CASSLEQVPGNTIYF. CDR3 nucleotide sequence: TGCGCCAGCAGCTTGGAACAAGTTCCGGGAAACACCATATATTTT.

The gene calls are TRBV11-2 and TRBJ1-2; D remains unclear. The germline V gene has CDR1 SGHAT and CDR2 FQNNGV. The V end was cut by 0 bases, the J end by 8 bases, with 16 bases between. This CDR3 region has 15 residues. This CDR3 reads CASSLDRVGFGGYTF. CDR3 sequence (DNA): TGTGCCAGCAGCTTAGATAGGGTAGGGTTCGGCGGCTACACCTTC.

The V gene is TRBV12-3 or TRBV12-4, the J gene TRBJ1-3; no clear D gene. With 3 bases removed from V and 0 bases from J, the gap between germline ends came to 3 bases. The CDR3 is 13 amino acids. The CDR3 nucleotides read TGTGCCAGCAGTTTGCACTCTGGAAACACCATATATTTT. It codes for CASSLHSGNTIYF.

The genes are TRBV6-5 and TRBJ2-7, with TRBD1 matching over 9 bases. In germline, CDR1 is MNHEY, CDR2 SVGAGI. The CDR3 runs to 15 residues. J gave up 7 bases and V 5 bases, and 12 bases lay outside the gene matches. CDR3 DNA: TGTGCCAGCAGTCCGACCGGGACAGGGAGGCAGGAGCAGTACTTC. It codes for CASSPTGTGRQEQYF.

This clone appeared once. The chain recombines TRBV6-5 with TRBJ1-5, with no clear D. Trimming pared 5 bases from V and 5 bases from J, leaving 10 bases between. The CDR3 consists of 13 residues. Germline CDR1 and CDR2: MNHEY and SVGAGI. The CDR3 loop is CASSRDLDQPQHF. The DNA for the CDR3 is TGTGCCAGCAGTCGGGATTTGGATCAGCCCCAGCATTTT.

This chain links TRBV5-4 with TRBJ1-2; tentatively, D is TRBD1 (5 bases). Trimming removed 4 bases at V and 9 bases at J, with 13 bases between. The CDR3 is 12 residues long. Germline V CDR1 and CDR2: SGHNT, YYREEE (reference sequence). CDR3 in DNA: TGTGCCAGCAGCCCGAGGGGTGGGAGCTACACCTTC. This sequence encodes CASSPRGGSYTF.

This sequence joins TRBV6-2 or TRBV6-3 and TRBJ2-1; maybe TRBD2 (6 bases). The V gene's germline CDR1 is MNHEY and CDR2 SVGEGT. Trimming took 2 bases from V and 7 from J, leaving 15 bases between them. This CDR3 has 15 amino acids. The CDR3 sequence: CASSYTSPVFNEQFF. As DNA, the CDR3 is TGTGCCAGCAGTTACACTAGCCCAGTATTTAATGAGCAGTTCTTC.

The chain employs TRBV5-4 and TRBJ2-3; TRBD2 aligns across 9 bases. Trimming took 6 bases from V and 3 from J; bases not matched to a gene: 8. The CDR3 runs 15 residues. The germline V gene has CDR1 SGHNT and CDR2 YYREEE (reference sequence). The CDR3 spells CASIGSGRGTDTQYF. CDR3 DNA: TGTGCCAGCATTGGTAGCGGGAGAGGGACAGATACGCAGTATTTT.

This sequence joins TRBV7-2 and TRBJ1-6; possibly TRBD1 for D (6 bases). CDR1 and CDR2 (germline): SGHTA, FQGNSA. Trimming shortened V by 5 bases and J by 19 bases, and 24 bases separated the two germline ends. The CDR3 totals 14 residues. CDR3 bases: TGTGCCAGCAGCCTAATAGGGGGTTCAGGGGTCCCTCACTTT. The encoded protein is CASSLIGGSGVPHF. The full variable domain, completed using reference TRBV7-2 and TRBJ1-6, is GAGVSQSPSNKVTEKGKDVELRCDPISGHTALYWYRQSLGQGLEFLIYFQGNSAPDKSGLPSDRFSAERTGGSVSTLTIQRTQQEDSAVYLCASSLIGGSGVPHFGNGTRLTVT.

This chain uses TRBV10-3 with TRBJ2-5; TRBD1 matches 7 bases. Per germline, CDR1 ENHRY and CDR2 SYGVKD. V was clipped by 6 bases and J by 1 base; unmatched bases: 5. This CDR3 region has 14 residues. The CDR3 sequence is CAISRTGPQETQYF. The CDR3 DNA sequence: TGTGCCATCAGCCGGACAGGCCCCCAAGAGACCCAGTACTTC.

The J gene is TRBJ1-2, the V gene TRBV28, with D possibly being TRBD1 (6 bases). Germline V gene sequence: CDR1 MDHEN, CDR2 SYDVKM. V was clipped by 6 bases and J by 2 bases, with 13 bases between them. This CDR3 is built from 14 residues. In DNA, the CDR3 is TGTGCCAGCAGCCCCGGGGGGGCCAACTATGGCTACACCTTC. Protein: CASSPGGANYGYTF.

On this clone itself: The sample contains more than one DNA sequence encoding this CDR3. The rearrangement uses TRBV28 and TRBJ1-5, with D unresolved. Germline V gene lookup returns CDR1 MDHEN and CDR2 SYDVKM. The CDR3 runs 11 residues. V dropped 6 bases and J dropped 4 bases, with 4 bases sitting between them. The CDR3 region has the DNA TGTGCCAGCAGCTGGAATCAGCCCCAGCATTTT. Residues: CASSWNQPQHF. Based on the CDR3 plus reference TRBV28 and TRBJ1-5, the full variable domain is DVKVTQSSRYLVKRTGEKVFLECVQDMDHENMFWYRQDPGLGLRLIYFSYDVKMKEKGDIPEGYSVSREKKERFSLILESASTNQTSMYLCASSWNQPQHFGDGTRLSIL.

CDR3 in amino acids: CASSSIQGINSPLHF. As DNA, the CDR3 is TGTGCCAGCAGCTCCATACAGGGTATCAATTCACCCCTCCACTTT. V and J are TRBV5-8 and TRBJ1-6; tentative D call: TRBD1 (6 bases). V lost 3 bases to trimming and J lost 7 bases, with 14 bases between them. The CDR3 totals 15 residues. CDR1 and CDR2 from the germline V gene are SGHTS and YDEGEE.